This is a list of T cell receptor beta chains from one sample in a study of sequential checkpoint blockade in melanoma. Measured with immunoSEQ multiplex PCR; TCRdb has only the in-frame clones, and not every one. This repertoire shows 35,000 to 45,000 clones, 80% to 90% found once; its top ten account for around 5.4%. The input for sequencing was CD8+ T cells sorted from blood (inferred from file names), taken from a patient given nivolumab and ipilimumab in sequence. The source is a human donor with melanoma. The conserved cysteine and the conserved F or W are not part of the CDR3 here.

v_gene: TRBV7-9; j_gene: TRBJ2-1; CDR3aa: AQTGEQF
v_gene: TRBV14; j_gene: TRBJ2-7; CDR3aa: ASSPTVAYEQY
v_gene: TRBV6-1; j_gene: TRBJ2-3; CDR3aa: ASSRGTSGGDTQY
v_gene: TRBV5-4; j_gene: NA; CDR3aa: ASSSGTGGAEQY
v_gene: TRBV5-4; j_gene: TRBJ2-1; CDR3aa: ASSLDGGDDEQF
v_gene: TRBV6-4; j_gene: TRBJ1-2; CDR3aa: ASSGAGGYGYT
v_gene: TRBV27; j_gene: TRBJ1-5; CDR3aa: ASSSAIRGQPQH
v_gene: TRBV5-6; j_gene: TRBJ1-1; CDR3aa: ASSLGREAF
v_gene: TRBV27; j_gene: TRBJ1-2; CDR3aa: ASSLEDRGQDGYT
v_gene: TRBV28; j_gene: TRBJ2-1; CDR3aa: ASRSTSGRTNEQF
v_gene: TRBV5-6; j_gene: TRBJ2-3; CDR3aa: ASSLVGPATDTQY
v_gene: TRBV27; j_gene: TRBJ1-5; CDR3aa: ASSLFGEQPQH
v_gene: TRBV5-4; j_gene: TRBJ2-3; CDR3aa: ASRQDEDTQY
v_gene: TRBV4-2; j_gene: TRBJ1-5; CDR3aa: ASSQDPVNQPQH
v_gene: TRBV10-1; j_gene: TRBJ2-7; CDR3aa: ATGSGTIYEQY
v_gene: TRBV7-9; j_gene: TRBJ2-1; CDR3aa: ASRATSGGADEQF
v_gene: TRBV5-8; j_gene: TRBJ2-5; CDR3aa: ASSFTLDTSETQY
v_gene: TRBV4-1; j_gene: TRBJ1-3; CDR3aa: ASSQPPGGNTIY
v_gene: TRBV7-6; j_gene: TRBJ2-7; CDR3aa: ASSLDRGHEQY
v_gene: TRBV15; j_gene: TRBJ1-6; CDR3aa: ATSRDLGVGQGTSYNSPLH
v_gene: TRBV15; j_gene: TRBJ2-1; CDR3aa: ATSRGASGYNEQF
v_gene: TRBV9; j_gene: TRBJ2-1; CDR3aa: ASSKDSAGNEQF